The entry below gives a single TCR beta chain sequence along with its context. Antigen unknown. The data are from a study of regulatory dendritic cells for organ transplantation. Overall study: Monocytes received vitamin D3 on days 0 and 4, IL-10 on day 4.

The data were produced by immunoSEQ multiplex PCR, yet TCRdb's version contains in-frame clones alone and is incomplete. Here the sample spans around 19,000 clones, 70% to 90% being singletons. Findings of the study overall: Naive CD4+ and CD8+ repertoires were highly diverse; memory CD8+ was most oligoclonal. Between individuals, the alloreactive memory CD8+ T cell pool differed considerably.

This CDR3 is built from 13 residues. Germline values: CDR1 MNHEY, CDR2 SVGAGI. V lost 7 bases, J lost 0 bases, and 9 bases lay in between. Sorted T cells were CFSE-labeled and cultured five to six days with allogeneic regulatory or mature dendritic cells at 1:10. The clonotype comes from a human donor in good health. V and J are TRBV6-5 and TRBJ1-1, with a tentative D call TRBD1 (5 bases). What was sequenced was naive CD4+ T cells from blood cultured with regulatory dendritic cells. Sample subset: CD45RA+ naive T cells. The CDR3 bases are TGTGCCAGCAAGGGGTGGTTGAACACTGAAGCTTTCTTT. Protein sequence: CASKGWLNTEAFF.